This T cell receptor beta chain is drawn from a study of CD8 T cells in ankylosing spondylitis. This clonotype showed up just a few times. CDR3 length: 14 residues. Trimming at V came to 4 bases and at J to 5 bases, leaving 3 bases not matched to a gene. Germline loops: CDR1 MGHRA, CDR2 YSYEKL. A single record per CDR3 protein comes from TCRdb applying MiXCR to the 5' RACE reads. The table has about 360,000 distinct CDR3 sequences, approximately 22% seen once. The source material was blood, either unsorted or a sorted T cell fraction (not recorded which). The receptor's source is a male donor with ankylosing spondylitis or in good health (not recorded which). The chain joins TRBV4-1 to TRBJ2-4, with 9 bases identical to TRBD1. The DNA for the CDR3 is TGCGCCAGCAGCCCTAGGACAGGGGAAAACATTCAGTACTTC. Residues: CASSPRTGENIQYF.